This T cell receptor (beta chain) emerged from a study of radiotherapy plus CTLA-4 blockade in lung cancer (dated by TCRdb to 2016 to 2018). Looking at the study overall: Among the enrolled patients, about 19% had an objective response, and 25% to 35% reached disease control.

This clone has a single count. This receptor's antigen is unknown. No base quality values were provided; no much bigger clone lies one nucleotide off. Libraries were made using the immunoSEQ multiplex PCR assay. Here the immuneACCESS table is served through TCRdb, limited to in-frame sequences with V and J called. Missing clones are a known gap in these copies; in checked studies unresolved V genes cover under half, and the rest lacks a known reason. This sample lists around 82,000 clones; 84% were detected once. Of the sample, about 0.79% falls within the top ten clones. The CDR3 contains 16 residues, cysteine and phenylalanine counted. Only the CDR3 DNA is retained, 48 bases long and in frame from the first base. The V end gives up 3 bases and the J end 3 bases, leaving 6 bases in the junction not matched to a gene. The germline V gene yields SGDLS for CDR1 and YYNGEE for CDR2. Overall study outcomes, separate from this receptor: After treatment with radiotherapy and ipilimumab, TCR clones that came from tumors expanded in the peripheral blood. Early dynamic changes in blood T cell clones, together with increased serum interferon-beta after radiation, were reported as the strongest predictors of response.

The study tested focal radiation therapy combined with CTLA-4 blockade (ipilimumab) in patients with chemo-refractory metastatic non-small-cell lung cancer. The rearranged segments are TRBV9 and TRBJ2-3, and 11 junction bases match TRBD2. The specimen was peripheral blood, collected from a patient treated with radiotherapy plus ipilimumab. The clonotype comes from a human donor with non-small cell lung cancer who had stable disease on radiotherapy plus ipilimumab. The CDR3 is CASSARGLADTDTQYF. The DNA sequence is TGTGCCAGCAGCGCGAGGGGACTAGCGGATACAGATACGCAGTATTTT.